This paragraph reports one T cell receptor beta chain. Its antigen target is currently unknown. No clone much larger than this one lies a single base away; base qualities are absent. The immunoSEQ assay at survey resolution was used to sequence TCRbeta rearrangements from genomic DNA. As for the original processing: In the TCR sequencing data, the smallest productive clonotype frequency that could be detected was 2.59 x 10-5. Only productive TCRbeta rearrangements, defined as complete and in-frame sequences, were included in the analyses. The clonality of each sample was calculated as Simpson clonality in the immunoSEQ Analyzer version 3.0. Clones were binned by frequency as very rare, small, medium, large (1-20%) or hyperexpanded (>20%). Generation probabilities were estimated with OLGA 1.2.3, V-gene circos plots were generated with VDJtools, specificities were searched for in VDJdb, and CDR3 motifs were identified with GLIPH. In TCRdb, the immuneACCESS table is reduced to in-frame sequences with V and J assigned. These tables do not hold every clone; where another copy was compared, an unresolved V gene accounts for under half, and the others remain unexplained. V, J and clone size derive from that table, while D and trimming were established from the DNA sequence. The sample table lists roughly 36,000 clones, about 87% of them with a count of one. The top ten clones comprise roughly 0.95% of the sample.

This record comes from a study of STAT5B mutations in CD4+ large granular lymphocyte leukemia (dated by TCRdb to 2021 to 2024). With respect to the entire study: Among the healthy controls, the CDR3 'QG' motif was associated with a particular HLA allele. TCRbeta repertoires of CD4+ T-cell large granular lymphocyte leukemia patients were compared with those of healthy blood donors. The purity of purified fractions was confirmed by flow cytometry on FACSCanto II or FACSVerse to exceed 95% among lymphocytes.

The healthy controls were 37 blood donors, and the buffy coats of these donors were supplied by the Finnish Red Cross blood service. All TCR-sequenced material derived from peripheral blood: patient blood samples and healthy donor buffy coats. Peripheral blood mononuclear cells were isolated by Ficoll-Hypaque gradient centrifugation. CD4+ cells were magnetically purified from the buffy coats of healthy controls. Genomic DNA was extracted using the Gentra Puregene Cell and Tissue kit, and a Qubit 2.0 fluorometer was used to quantify it. The germline V gene provides CDR1 SGHTA and CDR2 FQGNSA. Here V drops 1 base and J drops 4 bases, and the junction holds 4 bases not matched to any gene. Reading from cysteine to phenylalanine, the CDR3 counts 14 amino acids. Only the CDR3 DNA stays, 42 bases, in frame from base 1. The full study reports these points: The main leukemic clonotypes were found to be private to each patient, although around a quarter of the main leukemic clonotypes were detected at low frequency in the non-leukemic repertoires of other patients. Compared with healthy CD4+ repertoires, CD4-sorted patient repertoires appeared more clonal, and this difference remained even after the putative leukemic clones were removed. The data were not HLA-matched, and the higher clonality in CD4+ T-LGLL than in CD8+ T-LGLL could be due to the relatively small sample size. Enrichment of TRBV06-family usage was observed among the top patient clones (8/27) relative to healthy controls (2/35).

In this chain, TRBV7-2 is recombined with TRBJ2-7, with 7 bases aligning to TRBD2. The source is a human donor in good health. The sample was CD4+ T cells from blood buffy coats. The nucleotides are TGTGCCAGCAGCTTAGGACTAGCCAATTACGAGCAGTACTTC. Translated, this gives CASSLGLANYEQYF.